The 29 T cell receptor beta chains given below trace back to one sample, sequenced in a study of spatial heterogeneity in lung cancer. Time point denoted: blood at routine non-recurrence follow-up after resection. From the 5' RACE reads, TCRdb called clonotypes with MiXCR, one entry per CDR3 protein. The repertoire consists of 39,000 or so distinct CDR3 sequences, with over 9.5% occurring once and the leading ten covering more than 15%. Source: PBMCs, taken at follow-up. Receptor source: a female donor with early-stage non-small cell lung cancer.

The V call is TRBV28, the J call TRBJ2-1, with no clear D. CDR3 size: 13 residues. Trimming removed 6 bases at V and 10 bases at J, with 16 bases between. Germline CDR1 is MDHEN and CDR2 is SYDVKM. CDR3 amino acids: CASRTSPLKEQFF. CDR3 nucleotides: TGTGCCAGCAGAACATCCCCCCTGAAGGAGCAGTTCTTC.

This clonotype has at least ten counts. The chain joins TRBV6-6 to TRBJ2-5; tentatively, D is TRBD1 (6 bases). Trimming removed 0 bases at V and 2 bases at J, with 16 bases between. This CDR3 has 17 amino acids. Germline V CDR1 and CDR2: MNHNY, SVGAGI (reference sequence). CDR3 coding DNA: TGTGCCAGCAGTTACTCATGGGGGCCCGAAACACAAGAGACCCAGTACTTC. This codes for CASSYSWGPETQETQYF.

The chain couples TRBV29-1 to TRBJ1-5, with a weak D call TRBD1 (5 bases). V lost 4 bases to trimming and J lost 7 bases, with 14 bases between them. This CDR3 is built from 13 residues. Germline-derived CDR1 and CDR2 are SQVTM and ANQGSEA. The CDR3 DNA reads TGCAGCGTTGGACCGGGGGTTGGCCAGCCCCAGCATTTT. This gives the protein CSVGPGVGQPQHF.

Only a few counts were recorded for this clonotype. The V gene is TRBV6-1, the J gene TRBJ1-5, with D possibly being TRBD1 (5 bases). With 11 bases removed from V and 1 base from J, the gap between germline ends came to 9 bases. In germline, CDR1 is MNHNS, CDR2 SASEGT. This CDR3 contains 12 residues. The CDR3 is CAAGLSNQPQHF. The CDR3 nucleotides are TGTGCCGCGGGGCTAAGCAATCAGCCCCAGCATTTT.

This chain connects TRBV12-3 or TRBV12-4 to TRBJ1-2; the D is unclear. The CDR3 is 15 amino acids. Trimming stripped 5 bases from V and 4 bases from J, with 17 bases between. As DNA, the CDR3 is TGTGCCAGCAGTCCTACGAGGCGGGTTACCTATGGCTACACCTTC. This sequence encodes CASSPTRRVTYGYTF.

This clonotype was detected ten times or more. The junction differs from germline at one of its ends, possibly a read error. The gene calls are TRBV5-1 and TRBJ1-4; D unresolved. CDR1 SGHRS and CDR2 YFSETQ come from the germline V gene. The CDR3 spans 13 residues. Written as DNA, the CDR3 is TGCGCCAGCAGCTTGGGGCCCGCAGGCTTTGACCCTTTT. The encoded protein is CASSLGPAGFDPF.

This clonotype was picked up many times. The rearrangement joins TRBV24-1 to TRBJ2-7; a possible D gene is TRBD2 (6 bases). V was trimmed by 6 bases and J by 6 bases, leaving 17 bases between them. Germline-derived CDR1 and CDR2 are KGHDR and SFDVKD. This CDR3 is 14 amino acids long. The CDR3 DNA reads TGTGCCACCAGTACAACCGGAGGGACGGGCGAGCAGTACTTC. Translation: CATSTTGGTGEQYF.

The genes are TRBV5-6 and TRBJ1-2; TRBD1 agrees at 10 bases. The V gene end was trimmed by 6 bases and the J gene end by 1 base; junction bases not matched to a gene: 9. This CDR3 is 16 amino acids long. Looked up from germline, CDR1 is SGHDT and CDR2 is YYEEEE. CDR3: CASTGFGTGDNYGYTF. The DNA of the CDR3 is TGTGCCAGCACCGGATTTGGGACAGGGGATAACTATGGCTACACCTTC. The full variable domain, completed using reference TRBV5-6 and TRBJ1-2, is DAGVTQSPTHLIKTRGQQVTLRCSPKSGHDTVSWYQQALGQGPQFIFQYYEEEERQRGNFPDRFSGHQFPNYSSELNVNALLLGDSALYLCASTGFGTGDNYGYTFGSGTRLTVV.

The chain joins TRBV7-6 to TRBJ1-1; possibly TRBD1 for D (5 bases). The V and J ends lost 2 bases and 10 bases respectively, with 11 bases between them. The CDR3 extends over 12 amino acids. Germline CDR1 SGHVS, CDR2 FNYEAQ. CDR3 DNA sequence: TGTGCCAGCAGCTTACAGGGCGGATCAGCTTTCTTT. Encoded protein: CASSLQGGSAFF. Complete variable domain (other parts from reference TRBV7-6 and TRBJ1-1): GAGVSQSPRYKVTKRGQDVALRCDPISGHVSLYWYRQALGQGPEFLTYFNYEAQQDKSGLPNDRFSAERPEGSISTLTIQRTEQRDSAMYRCASSLQGGSAFFGQGTRLTVV.

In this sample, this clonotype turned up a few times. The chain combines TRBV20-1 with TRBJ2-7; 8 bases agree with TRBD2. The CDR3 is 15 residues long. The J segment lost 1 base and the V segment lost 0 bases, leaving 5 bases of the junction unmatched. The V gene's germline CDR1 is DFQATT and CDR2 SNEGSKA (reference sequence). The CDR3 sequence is CSARDGERGSYEQYF. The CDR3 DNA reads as TGCAGTGCTAGAGATGGTGAGCGGGGGTCCTACGAGCAGTACTTC.

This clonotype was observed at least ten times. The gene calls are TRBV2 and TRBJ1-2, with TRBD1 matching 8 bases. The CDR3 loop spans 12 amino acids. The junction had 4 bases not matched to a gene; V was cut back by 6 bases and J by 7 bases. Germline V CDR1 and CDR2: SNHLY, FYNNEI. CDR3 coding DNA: TGTGCCAGCAGGGCCGGACAGGGTGGCTACACCTTC. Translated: CASRAGQGGYTF.

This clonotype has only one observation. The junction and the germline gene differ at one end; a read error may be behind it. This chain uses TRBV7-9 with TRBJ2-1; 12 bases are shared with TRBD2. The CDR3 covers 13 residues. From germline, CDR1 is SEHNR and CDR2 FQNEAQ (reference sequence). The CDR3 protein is CASSLAGGYEQFF. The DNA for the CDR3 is TGTGCCAGCAGCCTAGCGGGGGGGTATGAGCAGTTCTTC.

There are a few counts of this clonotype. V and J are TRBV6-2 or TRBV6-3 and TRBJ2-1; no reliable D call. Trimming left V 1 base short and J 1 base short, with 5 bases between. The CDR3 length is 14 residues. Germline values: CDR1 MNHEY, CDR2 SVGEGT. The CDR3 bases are TGTGCCAGCAGTTACTTGGGGTCCTACAATGAGCAGTTCTTC. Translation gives CASSYLGSYNEQFF.

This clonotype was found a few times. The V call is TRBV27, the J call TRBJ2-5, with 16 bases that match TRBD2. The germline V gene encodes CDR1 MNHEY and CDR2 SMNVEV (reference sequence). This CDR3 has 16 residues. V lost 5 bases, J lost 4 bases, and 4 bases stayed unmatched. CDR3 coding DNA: TGTGCCAGCAGTCCGGGACTAGCGGGGGGGCGAGAGACCCAGTACTTC. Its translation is CASSPGLAGGRETQYF.

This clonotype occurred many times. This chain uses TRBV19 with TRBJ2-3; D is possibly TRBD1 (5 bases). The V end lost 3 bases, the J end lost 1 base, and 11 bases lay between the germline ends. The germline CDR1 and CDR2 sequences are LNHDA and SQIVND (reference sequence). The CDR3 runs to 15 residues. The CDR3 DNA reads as TGTGCCAGTAGTATTTTAGGGGCTGGCACAGATACGCAGTATTTT. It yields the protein CASSILGAGTDTQYF.

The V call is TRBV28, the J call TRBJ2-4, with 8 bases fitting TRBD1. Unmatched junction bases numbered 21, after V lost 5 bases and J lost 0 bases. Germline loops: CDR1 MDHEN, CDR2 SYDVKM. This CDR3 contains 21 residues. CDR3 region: CASSPRQGLSPTKPAKNIQYF. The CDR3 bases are TGTGCCAGCAGTCCCAGACAGGGGTTATCCCCCACCAAACCAGCCAAAAACATTCAGTACTTC.

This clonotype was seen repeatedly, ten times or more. Written as DNA, the CDR3 is TGTGCCAGCAGCTTGGCCACAGGGGGCTTGAGCGAGCAGTACTTC. Encoded protein: CASSLATGGLSEQYF. The chain links TRBV7-9 to TRBJ2-7; TRBD1 aligns across 9 bases. This CDR3 contains 15 residues. Germline CDR1 and CDR2: SEHNR and FQNEAQ (reference sequence). Losses at the gene ends were 3 bases for V and 6 bases for J; bases not matched to a gene: 9.

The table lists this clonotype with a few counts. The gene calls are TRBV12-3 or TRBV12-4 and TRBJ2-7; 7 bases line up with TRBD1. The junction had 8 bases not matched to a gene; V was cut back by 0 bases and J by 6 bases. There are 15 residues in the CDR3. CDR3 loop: CASSLAPGQPREQYF. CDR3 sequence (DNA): TGTGCCAGCAGTTTAGCCCCGGGACAGCCGCGCGAGCAGTACTTC.

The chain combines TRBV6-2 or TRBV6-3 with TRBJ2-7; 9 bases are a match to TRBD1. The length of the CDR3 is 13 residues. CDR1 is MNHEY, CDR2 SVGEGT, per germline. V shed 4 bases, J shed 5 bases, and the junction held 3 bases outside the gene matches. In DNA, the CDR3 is TGTGCCAGCAGTTTTGACAGGGGGAACGAGCAGTACTTC. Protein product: CASSFDRGNEQYF.

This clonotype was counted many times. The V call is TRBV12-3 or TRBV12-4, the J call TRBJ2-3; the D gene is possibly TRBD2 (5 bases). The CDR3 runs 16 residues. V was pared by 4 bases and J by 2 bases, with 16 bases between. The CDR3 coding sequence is TGTGCCAGCAGTTCCATACCGGGATTCGACACAGATACGCAGTATTTT. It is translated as CASSSIPGFDTDTQYF.

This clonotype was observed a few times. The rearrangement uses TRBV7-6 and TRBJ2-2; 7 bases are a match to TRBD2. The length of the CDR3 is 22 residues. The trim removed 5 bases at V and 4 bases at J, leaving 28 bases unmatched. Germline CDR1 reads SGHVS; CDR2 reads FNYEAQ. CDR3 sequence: CASSLRELAETSLLASTGELFF. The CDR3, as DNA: TGTGCCAGCAGCCTTAGAGAGCTAGCGGAGACTTCCCTTCTCGCTTCCACCGGGGAGCTGTTTTTT.

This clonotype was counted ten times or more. The CDR3 DNA reads as TGTGCCAGCAGTCAGCGGGGGACAGGTGCCTTCGAGCAGTACTTC. Its translation: CASSQRGTGAFEQYF. This rearrangement joins TRBV6-1 to TRBJ2-7, with D perhaps assigned TRBD1 or TRBD2 (8 bases each). Between the trimmed V and J ends, which lost 5 bases and 6 bases, there was a span of 20 bases. The germline gives CDR1 MNHNS, CDR2 SASEGT. The CDR3 totals 15 residues.

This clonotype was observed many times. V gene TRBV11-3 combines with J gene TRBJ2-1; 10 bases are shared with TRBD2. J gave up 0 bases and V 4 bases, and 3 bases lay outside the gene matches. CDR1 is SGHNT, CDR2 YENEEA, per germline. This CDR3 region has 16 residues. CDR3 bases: TGTGCCAGCAGCTCTCGGACTAGCGGCTCCTACAATGAGCAGTTCTTC. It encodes CASSSRTSGSYNEQFF.

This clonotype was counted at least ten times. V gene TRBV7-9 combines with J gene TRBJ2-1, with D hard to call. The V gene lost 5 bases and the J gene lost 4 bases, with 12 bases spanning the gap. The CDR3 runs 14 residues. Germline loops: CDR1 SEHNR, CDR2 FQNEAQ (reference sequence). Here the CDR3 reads CASSPSDRYNEQFF. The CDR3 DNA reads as TGTGCCAGCAGCCCCTCGGACCGGTACAATGAGCAGTTCTTC.

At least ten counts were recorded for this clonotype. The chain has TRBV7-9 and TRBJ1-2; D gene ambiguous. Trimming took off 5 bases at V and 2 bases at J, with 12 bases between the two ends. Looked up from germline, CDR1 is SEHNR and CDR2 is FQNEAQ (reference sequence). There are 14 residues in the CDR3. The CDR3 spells CASSPRTSNYGYTF. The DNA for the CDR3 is TGTGCCAGCAGCCCCCGGACCTCAAACTATGGCTACACCTTC. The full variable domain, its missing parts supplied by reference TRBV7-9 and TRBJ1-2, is DTGVSQNPRHKITKRGQNVTFRCDPISEHNRLYWYRQTLGQGPEFLTYFQNEAQLEKSRLLSDRFSAERPKGSFSTLEIQRTEQGDSAMYLCASSPRTSNYGYTFGSGTRLTVV.

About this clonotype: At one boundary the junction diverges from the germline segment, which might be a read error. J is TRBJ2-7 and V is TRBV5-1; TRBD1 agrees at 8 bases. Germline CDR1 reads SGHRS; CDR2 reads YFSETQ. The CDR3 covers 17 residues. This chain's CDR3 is CASSLSLGTGLSYEQHF. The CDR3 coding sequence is TGCGCCAGCAGCTTGTCTTTGGGGACAGGCTTATCCTACGAGCAGCACTTC.

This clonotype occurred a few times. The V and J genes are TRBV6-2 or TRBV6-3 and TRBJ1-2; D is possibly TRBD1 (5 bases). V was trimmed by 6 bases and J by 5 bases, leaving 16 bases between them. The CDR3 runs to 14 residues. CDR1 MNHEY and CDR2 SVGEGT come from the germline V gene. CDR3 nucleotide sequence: TGTGCCAGCAGAAGCGGCAGGGATACATATGGCTACACCTTC. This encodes CASRSGRDTYGYTF.

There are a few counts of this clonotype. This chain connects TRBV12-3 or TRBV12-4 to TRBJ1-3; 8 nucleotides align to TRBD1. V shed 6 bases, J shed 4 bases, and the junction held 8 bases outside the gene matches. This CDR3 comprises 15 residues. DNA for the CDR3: TGTGCCAGCAGCCGAACAGGGGGAGCAGGAAACACCATATATTTT. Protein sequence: CASSRTGGAGNTIYF.

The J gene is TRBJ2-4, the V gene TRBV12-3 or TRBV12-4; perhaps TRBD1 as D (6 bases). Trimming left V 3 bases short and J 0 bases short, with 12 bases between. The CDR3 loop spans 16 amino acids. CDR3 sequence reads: CASSFPGAEAKNIQYF. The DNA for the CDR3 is TGTGCCAGCAGTTTTCCAGGGGCTGAAGCCAAAAACATTCAGTACTTC.